The clone carrying this T cell receptor beta chain was observed a handful of times. The antigen is not known. The entry originates in a study of CD8 T cells in ankylosing spondylitis. Study results and limitations: Past studies reported some motif variants in reactive arthritis synovial fluid and blood. Reported data indicate significant enrichment of disease-linked clones within matched ankylosing spondylitis synovial fluid. Ankylosing spondylitis blood appeared to carry a characteristic TCR beta motif of roughly 8 highly homologous variants.

TCRdb called the 5' RACE reads again in MiXCR, with one record for every CDR3 protein. The sample holds about 750,000 distinct CDR3 sequences; 15% to 20% are singletons and the top ten take around a fifth. The CDR3 is 16 residues long. Per germline, CDR1 MGHRA and CDR2 YSYEKL. Trimming removed 0 bases from V and 9 bases from J, with 15 bases in between. The source material was blood, either unsorted or a sorted T cell fraction (not recorded which). V and J are TRBV4-1 and TRBJ1-6, with a weak D call TRBD1 (6 bases). This receptor was identified in a male donor with ankylosing spondylitis. CDR3 sequence (DNA): TGCGCCAGCAGCCAAGAAGGGGGAGGGATAATTTCACCCCTCCACTTT. Encoded protein: CASSQEGGGIISPLHF.